A single sample gave rise to the 12 T cell receptor beta chains below, sequenced in a study of OX40 agonist ivuxolimab in advanced cancers. Measured with immunoSEQ multiplex PCR; TCRdb has only the in-frame clones, and not every one. Counted here are approximately 92,000 clones, under 85% occurring once; the ten biggest clones make up 5.5%. Sequences were derived from CD4+ or CD8+ T cells sorted from blood, sampled in a trial of the OX40 agonist ivuxolimab. The receptors stem from an adult with an advanced solid tumor such as melanoma, head and neck, liver or kidney cancer.

This chain links TRBV10-2 with TRBJ2-5; D might be TRBD2 (5 bases). CDR3 size: 14 residues. CDR1 and CDR2 (germline): WSHSY, SAAADI. Trimming shortened V by 3 bases and J by 1 base, and 9 bases separated the two germline ends. The CDR3, as DNA: TGCGCCAGCAGTGACATCCTAGCCCAAGAGACCCAGTACTTC. The encoded protein is CASSDILAQETQYF.

This rearrangement joins TRBV7-6 to TRBJ2-2, with D tentatively TRBD1 or TRBD2 (6 bases each). The CDR3 is made up of 16 amino acids. Germline CDR1 and CDR2: SGHVS and FNYEAQ. The V end lost 0 bases, the J end lost 4 bases, and 12 bases lay between the germline ends. The CDR3 spells CASSLAGGHSTGELFF. The CDR3 coding sequence is TGTGCCAGCAGCTTAGCGGGGGGACATTCCACCGGGGAGCTGTTTTTT.

The chain is built from TRBV5-1 and TRBJ2-3; 7 bases align to TRBD1. CDR3 size: 12 residues. The germline V gene has CDR1 SGHRS and CDR2 YFSETQ. The V gene end was trimmed by 4 bases and the J gene end by 8 bases; junction bases not matched to a gene: 4. The CDR3 DNA reads as TGCGCCAGCAGCCCGGGACAGTCTACGCAGTATTTT. Translating gives CASSPGQSTQYF.

V and J are TRBV2 and TRBJ1-1; TRBD1 matches 8 bases. V gave up 5 bases and J gave up 1 base; unmatched junction bases: 6. This CDR3 has 15 residues. Germline V CDR1 and CDR2: SNHLY, FYNNEI. CDR3 protein: CASSRRGPTNTEAFF. DNA of the CDR3: TGTGCCAGCAGTCGCAGGGGGCCCACGAACACTGAAGCTTTCTTT.

The rearrangement joins TRBV4-2 to TRBJ2-1; D gene unclear. The CDR3 has 13 residues. The germline gives CDR1 LGHNA, CDR2 YNFKEQ. V lost 0 bases to trimming and J lost 9 bases, with 9 bases between them. DNA of the CDR3: TGTGCCAGCAGCCAAGATCGAGTAACTGAGCAGTTCTTC. Translated: CASSQDRVTEQFF.

The CDR3 loop reads CASSLDGEETQYF. DNA for the CDR3: TGTGCCAGCAGCTTGGACGGGGAAGAGACCCAGTACTTC. The chain uses TRBV11-2 and TRBJ2-5; D is perhaps TRBD2 (5 bases). CDR1 and CDR2 from the germline V gene are SGHAT and FQNNGV. V was clipped by 3 bases and J by 3 bases, with 8 bases between them. CDR3 size: 13 residues.

The CDR3 DNA reads as TGTGCCAGCAGTGAAGCGCCGGGACAGAATCAGCCCCAGCATTTT. As protein: CASSEAPGQNQPQHF. The J gene is TRBJ1-5, the V gene TRBV2; 7 nucleotides align to TRBD1. Trimming at V came to 0 bases and at J to 4 bases, leaving 3 bases not matched to a gene. Looked up from germline, CDR1 is SNHLY and CDR2 is FYNNEI. The CDR3 sequence is 15 residues long. Using reference TRBV2 and TRBJ1-5 for the parts outside the CDR3, the full variable domain is EPEVTQTPSHQVTQMGQEVILRCVPISNHLYFYWYRQILGQKVEFLVSFYNNEISEKSEIFDDQFSVERPDGSNFTLKIRSTKLEDSAMYFCASSEAPGQNQPQHFGDGTRLSIL.

CDR3 nucleotides: TGTGCCAGCAGCTTAGCCGGGGACGGAAACACCATATATTTT. This encodes CASSLAGDGNTIYF. The chain employs TRBV7-9 and TRBJ1-3; a possible D gene is TRBD1 (5 bases). V was shortened by 0 bases and J by 4 bases, with 7 bases between the two germline ends. The CDR3 spans 14 residues. The germline V gene encodes CDR1 SEHNR and CDR2 FQNEAQ (reference sequence).

As concerns this clone: The sample carries other DNA sequences with the same CDR3. The rearrangement uses TRBV5-4 and TRBJ2-7; weak D call: TRBD1 (6 bases). The CDR3 consists of 16 residues. Per the germline V gene, CDR1 is SGHNT and CDR2 is YYREEE (reference sequence). V was clipped by 0 bases and J by 0 bases, with 13 bases between them. The CDR3 loop reads CASSLVQGETSYEQYF. The CDR3 bases are TGTGCCAGCAGCTTGGTACAGGGCGAGACCTCCTACGAGCAGTACTTC.

The CDR3 coding sequence is TGTGCCAGCAGCGGACAGGGGGTTACTGAAGCTTTCTTT. It translates to CASSGQGVTEAFF. The chain links TRBV14 to TRBJ1-1; TRBD1 matches at 10 bases. The germline CDR1 and CDR2 sequences are SGHDN and FVKESK. Germline trimming cut 5 bases from V and 5 bases from J; bases unmatched to any gene: 2. CDR3 length: 13 residues.

The chain uses TRBV11-3 and TRBJ1-3, with no clear D. Germline lookup yields CDR1 SGHNT and CDR2 YENEEA. V was clipped by 4 bases and J by 0 bases, with 10 bases between them. This CDR3 is built from 15 residues. The CDR3: CASSSSWGSGNTIYF. In DNA, the CDR3 is TGTGCCAGCAGCTCCTCCTGGGGCTCTGGAAACACCATATATTTT.

V and J are TRBV2 and TRBJ2-2; unclear D gene. The CDR3 is 15 amino acids. Germline-derived CDR1 and CDR2 are SNHLY and FYNNEI. V was trimmed by 0 bases and J by 5 bases, leaving 10 bases between them. The CDR3 is CASSEAGSPTGELFF. The CDR3 DNA reads TGTGCCAGCAGTGAAGCAGGGTCCCCGACCGGGGAGCTGTTTTTT.